The 10 T cell receptor beta chains given below trace back to one sample, sequenced in a study of blood T cells in healthy people across ages. The authors ran a second PCR of roughly 7 to 11 cycles using a sample-barcoded 5' primer and a J-beta primer mix. Using its own MiXCR run on the 5' RACE reads, TCRdb lists one record per CDR3 protein. Found here are some 1.8 million distinct CDR3 sequences, approximately 40% of them singletons; the top ten hold roughly 24%. The sample taken for sequencing was blood. The receptors come from a human donor in good health.

A word on this clonotype: This clone may be a read error of a much larger clone one base away. The chain is built from TRBV5-5 and TRBJ2-5, with TRBD2 as a possible D gene (6 bases). There are 14 residues in the CDR3. CDR1 and CDR2 (germline): SGHKS, YYEKEE (reference sequence). Trimming shortened V by 4 bases and J by 11 bases, and 21 bases separated the two germline ends. The CDR3 DNA sequence: TGTGCCAGCAGCGCCGTGGGACTCTCCTACGGGCAGTACTTC. Amino acid sequence: CASSAVGLSYGQYF.

This clonotype was detected once. The rearrangement links TRBV21-1 to TRBJ2-3; the table names TRBD1, a call not compared with the DNA. TRBV21-1 is described as a pseudogene. This CDR3 is built from 16 residues. CDR3 DNA: TGTGCCAGCAAAATTTCAGGGGGGGAAGGCACAGATACGCAGTATTTT. This encodes CASKISGGEGTDTQYF.

This clonotype was observed a single time. Here the CDR3 reads CAISDGQRPYNEQFF. The CDR3, as DNA: TGTGCCATCAGTGACGGACAGAGACCCTACAATGAGCAGTTCTTC. This chain uses TRBV10-3 with TRBJ2-1; a possible D gene is TRBD1 (6 bases). This CDR3 comprises 15 residues. The germline CDR1 and CDR2 sequences are ENHRY and SYGVKD. V lost 3 bases and J lost 2, with 11 bases in between.

A few counts support this clonotype. The chain joins TRBV29-1 to TRBJ2-3, with 7 bases fitting TRBD1. Germline V gives CDR1 SQVTM, CDR2 ANQGSEA. V lost 6 bases and J lost 3; bases outside the gene matches: 6. The CDR3 loop spans 13 amino acids. The CDR3 nucleotides are TGCAGCGTAGGGACAGAGATAACAGATACGCAGTATTTT. It translates to CSVGTEITDTQYF.

In DNA, the CDR3 is TGTGCCAGCACAGGGTACACTGACTCCTACGAGCAGTACTTC. It translates to CASTGYTDSYEQYF. This chain uses TRBV6-2 or TRBV6-3 with TRBJ2-4; possibly TRBD1 for D (5 bases). The J call may be faulty, since TRBJ2-7 better matches the DNA end. This CDR3 region has 14 residues. Germline CDR1 is MNHEY and CDR2 is SVGEGT.

This clonotype was recorded a few times. The CDR3 region is CASTPGMGRSLAGANVLTF. In DNA form, the CDR3 reads TGTGCCAGCACTCCAGGCATGGGGAGGTCGCTTGCTGGGGCCAACGTCCTGACTTTC. The chain joins TRBV7-3 to TRBJ2-6, with a tentative D call TRBD2 (6 bases). CDR3 size: 19 residues. The V end was cut by 7 bases, the J end by 2 bases, with 24 bases between. Germline V gene sequence: CDR1 SGHTA, CDR2 FQGTGA. Combining the CDR3 with reference TRBV7-3 and TRBJ2-6 gives the whole variable domain GAGVSQTPSNKVTEKGKYVELRCDPISGHTALYWYRQSLGQGPEFLIYFQGTGAADDSGLPNDRFFAVRPEGSVSTLKIQRTERGDSAVYLCASTPGMGRSLAGANVLTFGAGSRLTVL.

This clonotype was counted between two and nine times. The rearrangement uses TRBV7-9 and TRBJ2-5; possibly TRBD2 for D (6 bases). V was cut by 5 bases and J by 5 bases, with 12 bases left in between. Per germline, CDR1 SEHNR and CDR2 FQNEAQ (reference sequence). CDR3 length: 13 residues. CDR3 sequence: CASSRDWMETQYF. In DNA, the CDR3 is TGTGCCAGCAGCCGGGACTGGATGGAGACCCAGTACTTC.

Concerning this clonotype itself: This may stem from a read error, because a much larger clone lies one nucleotide away. The rearrangement links TRBV10-3 to TRBJ2-3, with D perhaps matching TRBD1 or TRBD2 (5 bases each). This CDR3 is 14 amino acids long. Germline V gene lookup returns CDR1 ENHRY and CDR2 SYGVKD. The CDR3 DNA reads as TGTGCCGTCAGTTTCGGGGACGCTACAGATACGCAGTATTTT. Encoded protein: CAVSFGDATDTQYF.

The chain combines TRBV12-3 or TRBV12-4 with TRBJ1-2, with 12 positions matching TRBD1. V lost 5 bases to trimming and J lost 3 bases; unmatched junction nucleotides: 13. The CDR3 sequence is 18 residues long. The CDR3 nucleotides read TGTGCCAGCAGTCTCGATATCCGGGACAGGGGGCTGTACTATGGCTACACCTTC. It codes for CASSLDIRDRGLYYGYTF.

This clonotype was seen once. The rearrangement links TRBV12-3 or TRBV12-4 to TRBJ1-2; the D gene is possibly TRBD1 (6 bases). The V gene lost 3 bases and the J gene lost 7 bases, with 12 bases spanning the gap. This CDR3 is built from 13 residues. The CDR3 sequence: CASSFRSRGGYTF. DNA for the CDR3: TGTGCCAGCAGTTTCCGGTCCAGGGGTGGCTACACCTTC.